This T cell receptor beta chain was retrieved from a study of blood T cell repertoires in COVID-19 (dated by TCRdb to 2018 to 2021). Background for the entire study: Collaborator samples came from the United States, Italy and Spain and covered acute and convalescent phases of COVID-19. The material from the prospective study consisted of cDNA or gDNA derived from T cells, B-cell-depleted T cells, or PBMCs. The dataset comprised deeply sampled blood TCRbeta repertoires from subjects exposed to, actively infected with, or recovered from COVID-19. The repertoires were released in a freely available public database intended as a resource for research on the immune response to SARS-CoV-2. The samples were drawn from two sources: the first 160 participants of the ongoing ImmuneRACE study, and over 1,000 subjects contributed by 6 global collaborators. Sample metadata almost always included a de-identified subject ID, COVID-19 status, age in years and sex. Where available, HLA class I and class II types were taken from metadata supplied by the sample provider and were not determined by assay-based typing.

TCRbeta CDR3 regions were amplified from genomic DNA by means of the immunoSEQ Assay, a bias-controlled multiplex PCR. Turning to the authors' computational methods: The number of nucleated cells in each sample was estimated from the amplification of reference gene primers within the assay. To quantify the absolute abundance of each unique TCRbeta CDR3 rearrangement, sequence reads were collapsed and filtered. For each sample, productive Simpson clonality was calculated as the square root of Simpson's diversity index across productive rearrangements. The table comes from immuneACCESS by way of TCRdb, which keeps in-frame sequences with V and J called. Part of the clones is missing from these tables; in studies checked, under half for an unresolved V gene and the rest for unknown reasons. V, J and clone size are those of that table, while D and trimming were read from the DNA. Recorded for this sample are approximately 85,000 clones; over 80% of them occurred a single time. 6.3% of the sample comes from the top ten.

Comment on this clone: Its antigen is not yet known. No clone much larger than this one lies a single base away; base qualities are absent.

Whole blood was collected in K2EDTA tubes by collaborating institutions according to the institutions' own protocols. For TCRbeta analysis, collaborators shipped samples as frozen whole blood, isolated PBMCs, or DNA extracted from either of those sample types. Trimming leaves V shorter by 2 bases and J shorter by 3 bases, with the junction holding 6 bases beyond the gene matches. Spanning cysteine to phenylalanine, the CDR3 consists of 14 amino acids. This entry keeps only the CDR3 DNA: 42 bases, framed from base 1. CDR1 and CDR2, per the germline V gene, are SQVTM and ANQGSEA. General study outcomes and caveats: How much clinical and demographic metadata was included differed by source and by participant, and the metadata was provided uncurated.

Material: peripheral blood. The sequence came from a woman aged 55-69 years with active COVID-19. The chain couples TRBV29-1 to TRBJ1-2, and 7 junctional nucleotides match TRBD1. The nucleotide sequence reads TGCAGCGTTGAAAAGGGGGCGCTGGACTATGGCTACACCTTC. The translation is CSVEKGALDYGYTF.